The present entry profiles one TCR beta chain with its context. The sample holds one count of this clone. Its cognate antigen has yet to be identified. The input lacks base qualities; no much larger clone sits a single base away. The sample is drawn from a study of T cell clonotyping in hematopoietic cell transplantation (dated by TCRdb to the early 2020s). In terms of the full investigation: Pretransplant recipient samples were obtained after cytoreduction. A total of under 150 blood samples were gathered in the study from around 40 consecutive transplant recipients along with their related donors. Recruitment of patients ran from September 2015 to early 2017, and follow-up continued until September 2020 or until death.

The immunoSEQ assay, a bias-controlled multiplex PCR with V- and J-specific primers, was used to amplify TCR beta CDR3 regions from genomic DNA. A proprietary barcode and Illumina adapter sequences were added to the CDR3 amplicons in a second PCR step. An Illumina MiSeq instrument was used to sequence the CDR3 libraries. In the source study's methods: immunoSEQ Analyzer 3.0 was used for export and quality control, with R Bioconductor and Immunarch used for downstream analyses. Only productive rearrangements within the normalized downsampled data set were used in the calculation of repertoire metrics. Pathologically expanded clonotypes were defined as those larger than 5 templates in the normalized cohort. The Inverse Simpson Index served as the measure of repertoire diversity. To capture all clonotypes, the CMV-specificity analyses were run on the non-normalized data set. The clones in this table, taken by TCRdb from immuneACCESS, are in-frame only. Not every clone is retained; where verified, under half of the shortfall comes from an unresolved V gene, and the cause of the rest is unknown. V, J and clone size were drawn from that table, and D and trimming were deduced from the DNA. The sample contains under 20,000 clones, 86% of them found a single time. Of the sample, over 7.5% falls within the top ten clones.

Taken with the paper, the label for time point translates to: recipient sample about 28 days before transplant, after cytoreduction. Recipient blood was collected about 28 days before transplant and at days 30, 100 and 180 after transplant. Nuclei Lysis Solution was used to extract genomic DNA from fresh or cryopreserved unfractionated peripheral blood mononuclear cells. From cysteine to phenylalanine, the CDR3 is 16 amino acids long. Just CDR3 DNA is preserved here, 48 bases in frame from base 1. V loses 5 bases at its end and J loses 2 bases; junction bases beyond the gene matches: 10. CDR1 and CDR2, per the germline V gene, are SGHTA and FQGNSA. Study-wide conclusions, independent of this receptor: Broader posttransplant TCR repertoire diversity was predicted by donor and pretransplant recipient Inverse Simpson Index values. Just a small fraction of recipient repertoires overlapped with donor repertoires, and more than 95% appeared de novo at the given depth. The sample size was limited, and because cells were not sorted, the contributions of CD4 and CD8 repertoires could not be separated. After transplant, TCR diversity in recipients dropped, and pathologically expanded clonotypes climbed progressively between day 30 and day 180.

This specimen was peripheral blood mononuclear cells, taken before stem cell transplant. This sequence originates from a man over 45 with acute myeloid leukemia. Some clones in this sample may be carry-over from other donors' samples. The V gene is TRBV7-2 and the J gene is TRBJ2-5; 8 bases in the middle match TRBD2. The CDR3 corresponds to CASSPRNSGVQETQYF. The nucleotides are TGTGCCAGCAGCCCCCGGAATAGCGGGGTACAAGAGACCCAGTACTTC.